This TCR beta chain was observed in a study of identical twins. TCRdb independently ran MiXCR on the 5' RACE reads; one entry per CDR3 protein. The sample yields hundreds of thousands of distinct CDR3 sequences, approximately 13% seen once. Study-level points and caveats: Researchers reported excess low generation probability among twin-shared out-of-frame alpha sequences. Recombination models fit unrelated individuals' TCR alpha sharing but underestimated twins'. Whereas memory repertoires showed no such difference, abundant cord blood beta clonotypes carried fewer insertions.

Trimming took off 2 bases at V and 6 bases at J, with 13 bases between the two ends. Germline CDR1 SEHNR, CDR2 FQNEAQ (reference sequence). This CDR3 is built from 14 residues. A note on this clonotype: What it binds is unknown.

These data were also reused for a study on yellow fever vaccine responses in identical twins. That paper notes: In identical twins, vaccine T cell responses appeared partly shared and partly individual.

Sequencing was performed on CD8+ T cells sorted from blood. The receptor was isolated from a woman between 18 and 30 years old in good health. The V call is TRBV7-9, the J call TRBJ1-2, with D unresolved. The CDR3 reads CASSLQSITDGYTF. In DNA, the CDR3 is TGTGCCAGCAGCTTACAGTCCATTACGGATGGCTACACCTTC.